The T cell receptor beta chain described here comes from a study of patients and donors after allogeneic stem cell transplantation. TCRdb redid the calling of the RT-PCR reads with MiXCR, one entry per CDR3 protein. The sample contains roughly 960,000 distinct CDR3 sequences, about a sixth of which appear only once. V was trimmed by 0 bases and J by 5 bases, leaving 8 bases between them. The CDR3 totals 14 residues. CDR1 and CDR2 (germline): MNHEY, SVGAGI. The TCR sequence derives from a human donor who was either an allogeneic HSCT recipient or a stem cell or donor lymphocyte infusion donor (not recorded which). It is not recorded whose cells these are; they may come from a transplant donor. This chain joins TRBV6-5 and TRBJ2-4; no reliable D call. The specimen was blood, either unsorted or a sorted T cell fraction (not recorded which). CDR3 bases: TGTGCCAGCAGTTACTCGACGCGACAAAACATTCAGTACTTC. Residues: CASSYSTRQNIQYF.